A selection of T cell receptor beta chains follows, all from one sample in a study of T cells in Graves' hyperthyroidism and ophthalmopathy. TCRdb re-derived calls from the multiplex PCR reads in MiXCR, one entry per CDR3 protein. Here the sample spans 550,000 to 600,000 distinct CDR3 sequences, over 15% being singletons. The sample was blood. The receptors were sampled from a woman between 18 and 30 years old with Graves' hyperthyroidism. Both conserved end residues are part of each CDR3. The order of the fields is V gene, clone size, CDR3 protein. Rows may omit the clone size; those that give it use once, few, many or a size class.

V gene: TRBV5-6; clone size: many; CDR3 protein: CASKQSGTGGYEQYF
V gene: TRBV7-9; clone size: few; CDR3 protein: CARSSRQGGEQFF
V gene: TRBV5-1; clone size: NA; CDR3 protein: CASSLIPKTSGRVYEQFF
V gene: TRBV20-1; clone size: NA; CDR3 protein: CSASGVANTGELFF
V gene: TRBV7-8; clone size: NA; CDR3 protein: CASSLIPGQLTGELFF
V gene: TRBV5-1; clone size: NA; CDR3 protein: CASSLLGADNSPLHF
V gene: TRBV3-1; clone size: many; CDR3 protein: CASSQEGTDARGYTF
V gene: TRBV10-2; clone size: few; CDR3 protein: CASSTLPDRGLAGAGGETQYF
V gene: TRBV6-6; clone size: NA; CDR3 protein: CASSYSSSYNSPLHF
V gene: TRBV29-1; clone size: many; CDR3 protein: CSVEQVLYNEQFF
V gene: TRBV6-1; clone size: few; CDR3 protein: CASRREGTNNQPQHF
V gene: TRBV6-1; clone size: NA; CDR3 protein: CASSEPGINNEKLFF
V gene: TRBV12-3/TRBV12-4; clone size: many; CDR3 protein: CASSSVAGGRETQYF
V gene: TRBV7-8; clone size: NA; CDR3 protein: CASSSHFGFSGNTIYF
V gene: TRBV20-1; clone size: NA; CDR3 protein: CSALRGASF